This TCR beta chain was identified during a study of blood T cell repertoires in COVID-19. In the study overall: There were acute and convalescent COVID-19 samples, and they came from the United States, Italy and Spain.

Between the trimmed V and J ends, which lost 6 bases and 2 bases, there was a span of 11 bases. This CDR3 is built from 14 residues. The germline V gene encodes CDR1 SNHLY and CDR2 FYNNEI. Clones were read by immunoSEQ multiplex PCR, and TCRdb kept only the in-frame ones, dropping some. The sample records about 290,000 clones, around four fifths being singletons. The TCR originated in a woman aged 50 to 60 with active or convalescent COVID-19. Sequencing was done on a sample of peripheral blood. The J gene is TRBJ1-3, the V gene TRBV2; tentatively, D is TRBD1 (5 bases). The CDR3 nucleotides read TGTGCCAGCAGCGCCAGGGTGGCTGGAAACACCATATATTTT. Encoded protein: CASSARVAGNTIYF.